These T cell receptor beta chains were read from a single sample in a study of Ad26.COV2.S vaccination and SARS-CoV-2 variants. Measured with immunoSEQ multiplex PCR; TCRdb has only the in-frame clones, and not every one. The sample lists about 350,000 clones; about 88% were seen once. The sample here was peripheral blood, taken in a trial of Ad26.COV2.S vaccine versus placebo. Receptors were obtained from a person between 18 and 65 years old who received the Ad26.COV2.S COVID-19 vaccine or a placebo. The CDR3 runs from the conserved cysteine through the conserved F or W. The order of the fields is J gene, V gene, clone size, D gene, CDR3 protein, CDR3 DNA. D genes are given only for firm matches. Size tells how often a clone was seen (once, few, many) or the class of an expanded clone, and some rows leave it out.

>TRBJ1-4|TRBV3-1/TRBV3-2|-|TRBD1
CASRHTGTGGNEKLFF
TGTGCCAGCAGACATACCGGGACAGGGGGTAATGAAAAACTGTTTTTT
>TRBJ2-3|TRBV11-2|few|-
CASSPGAGASTDTQYF
TGTGCCAGCAGCCCCGGGGCGGGGGCCAGCACAGATACGCAGTATTTT
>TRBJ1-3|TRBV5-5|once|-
CASSLNRQASSGNTIYF
TGTGCCAGCAGCTTGAACCGACAGGCTAGCTCTGGAAACACCATATATTTT
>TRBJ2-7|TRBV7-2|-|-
CASSWYPGTYEQYF
TGTGCCAGCAGCTGGTATCCGGGAACCTACGAGCAGTACTTC
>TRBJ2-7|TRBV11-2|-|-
CASSPPFRRSEQYF
TGTGCCAGCAGCCCGCCATTCCGCCGAAGCGAGCAGTACTTC
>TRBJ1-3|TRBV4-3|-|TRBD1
CASSQRTGEDTIYF
TGCGCCAGCAGCCAACGGACAGGGGAGGACACCATATATTTT
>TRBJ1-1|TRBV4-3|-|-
CASSQGTPDMNTEAFF
TGCGCCAGCAGCCAAGGCACTCCCGATATGAACACTGAAGCTTTCTTT
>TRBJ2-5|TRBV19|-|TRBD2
CASSFGAGGRETQYF
TGTGCCAGTAGTTTCGGAGCGGGGGGTAGAGAGACCCAGTACTTC
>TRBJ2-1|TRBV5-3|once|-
CARVRQGVSDEQFF
TGTGCCAGAGTAAGGCAGGGAGTTTCGGATGAGCAGTTCTTC
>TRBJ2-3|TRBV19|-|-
CASSIQNTDTQYF
TGTGCCAGTAGTATTCAGAACACAGATACGCAGTATTTT
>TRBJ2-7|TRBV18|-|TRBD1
CASSRGWGQGSLEQYF
TGTGCCAGCTCGCGAGGATGGGGACAGGGTTCCCTCGAGCAGTACTTC
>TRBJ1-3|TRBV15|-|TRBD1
CATSRDRASGNTIYF
TGTGCCACCAGCAGGGACAGGGCCTCTGGAAACACCATATATTTT
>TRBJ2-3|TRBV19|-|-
CASSTSTDTQYF
TGTGCCAGTAGTACCAGCACAGATACGCAGTATTTT
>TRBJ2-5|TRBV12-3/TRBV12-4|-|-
CASSFVSGETQYF
TGTGCCAGCAGTTTCGTCAGCGGAGAGACCCAGTACTTC
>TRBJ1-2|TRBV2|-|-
CASSEQGGDFGYGYTF
TGTGCCAGCAGTGAGCAGGGAGGGGACTTTGGCTATGGCTACACCTTC
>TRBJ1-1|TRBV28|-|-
CASSDRLNTEAFF
TGTGCCAGCAGTGACAGACTGAACACTGAAGCTTTCTTT
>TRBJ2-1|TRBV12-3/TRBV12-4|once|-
CASSLPPRGQFF
TGTGCCAGCAGTTTGCCCCCGCGGGGGCAGTTCTTC
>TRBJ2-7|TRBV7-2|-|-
CASSPHTGRGTYEQYF
TGTGCCAGCAGCCCACATACAGGGAGGGGCACCTACGAGCAGTACTTC
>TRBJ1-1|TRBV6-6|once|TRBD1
CASTPGQGAAFF
TGTGCCAGCACTCCGGGACAGGGGGCTGCTTTCTTT
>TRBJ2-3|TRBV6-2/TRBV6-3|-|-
CASSYLARSIISTDTQYF
TGTGCCAGCAGTTACTTAGCAAGGAGCATTATTAGCACAGATACGCAGTATTTT
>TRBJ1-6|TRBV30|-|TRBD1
CASTGGDSPLHF
TGTGCCTCCACAGGGGGCGATTCACCCCTCCACTTT
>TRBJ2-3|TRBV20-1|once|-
CSAGIGGTQYF
TGCAGTGCGGGTATAGGAGGTACGCAGTATTTT
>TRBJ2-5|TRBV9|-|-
CASSVENWGETQYF
TGTGCCAGCAGCGTAGAGAACTGGGGGGAGACCCAGTACTTC
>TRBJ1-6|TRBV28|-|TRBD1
CASRAQGNYNSPLHF
TGTGCCAGCAGAGCACAGGGGAACTATAATTCACCCCTCCACTTT
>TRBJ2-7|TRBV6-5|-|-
CASSPRGGGFYEQYF
TGTGCCAGCAGCCCCCGTGGGGGTGGTTTTTACGAGCAGTACTTC
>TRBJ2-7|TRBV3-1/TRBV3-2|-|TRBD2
CASSGLAGKPEAYEQYF
TGTGCCAGCAGCGGACTAGCGGGGAAGCCTGAAGCCTACGAGCAGTACTTC
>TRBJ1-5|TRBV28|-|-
CASSLWRRPSNQPQHF
TGTGCCAGCAGTTTATGGCGGCGCCCGAGCAATCAGCCCCAGCATTTT
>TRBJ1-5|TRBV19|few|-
CASSTTWGGVTNQPQHF
TGTGCCAGTAGCACTACATGGGGGGGGGTAACCAATCAGCCCCAGCATTTT
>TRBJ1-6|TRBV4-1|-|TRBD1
CASSPTGGSPLHF
TGCGCCAGCAGCCCCACAGGGGGGTCACCCCTCCACTTT
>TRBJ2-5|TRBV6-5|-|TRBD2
CASSYGLAGQETQYF
TGTGCCAGCAGTTACGGACTAGCGGGTCAAGAGACCCAGTACTTC
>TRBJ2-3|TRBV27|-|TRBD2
CASSLYFGASGFFTDTQYF
TGTGCCAGCAGTTTATATTTCGGGGCTAGCGGTTTCTTCACAGATACGCAGTATTTT
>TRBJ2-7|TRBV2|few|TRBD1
CASSGHGTGEGREQYF
TGTGCCAGCAGTGGACACGGGACAGGGGAAGGTCGCGAGCAGTACTTC
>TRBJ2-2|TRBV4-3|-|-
CASSQVGANTGELFF
TGCGCCAGCAGCCAAGTGGGAGCGAACACCGGGGAGCTGTTTTTT
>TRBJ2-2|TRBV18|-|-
CASSPSSAGTGELFF
TGTGCCAGCTCACCTTCGTCCGCCGGAACCGGGGAGCTGTTTTTT
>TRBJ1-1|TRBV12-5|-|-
CASRPGENTEAFF
TGTGCTAGCCGGCCCGGGGAAAACACTGAAGCTTTCTTT
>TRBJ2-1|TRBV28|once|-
CASSLSGYEQFF
TGTGCCAGCAGTTTATCAGGATATGAGCAGTTCTTC
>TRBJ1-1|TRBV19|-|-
CASTAGAMNTEAFF
TGTGCCAGTACGGCAGGTGCGATGAACACTGAAGCTTTCTTT
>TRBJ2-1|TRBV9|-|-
CASSAGLAYNEQFF
TGTGCCAGCAGCGCCGGACTGGCCTACAATGAGCAGTTCTTC
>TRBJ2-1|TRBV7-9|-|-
CASSFRGSPNNEQFF
TGTGCCAGCAGCTTCCGAGGTTCTCCAAACAATGAGCAGTTCTTC
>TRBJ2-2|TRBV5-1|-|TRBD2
CASSQGTSGTVTGELFF
TGCGCCAGCAGCCAAGGGACTAGCGGGACGGTTACCGGGGAGCTGTTTTTT
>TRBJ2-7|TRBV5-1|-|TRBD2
CASSPGTSGYEQYF
TGCGCCAGCAGCCCAGGGACTAGCGGCTACGAGCAGTACTTC
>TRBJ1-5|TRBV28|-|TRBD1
CASGKTGVARSNQPQHF
TGTGCCAGTGGGAAGACAGGGGTAGCCCGCAGCAATCAGCCCCAGCATTTT
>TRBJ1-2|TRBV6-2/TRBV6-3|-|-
CASSLTDYGYTF
TGTGCCAGCAGTTTGACGGACTATGGCTACACCTTC
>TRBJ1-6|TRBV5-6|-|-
CASSLLGQGDSPLHF
TGTGCCAGCAGCTTGCTGGGGCAGGGTGATTCACCCCTCCACTTT
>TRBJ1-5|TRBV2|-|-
CASTRKGIGELYSNQPQHF
TGTGCCAGCACTCGAAAGGGCATAGGGGAACTTTATAGCAATCAGCCCCAGCATTTT
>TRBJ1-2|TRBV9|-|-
CASSVGGGDYGYTF
TGTGCCAGCAGCGTAGGTGGGGGAGACTATGGCTACACCTTC
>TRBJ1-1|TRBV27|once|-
CASAGGGLGEAFF
TGTGCCAGCGCTGGTGGGGGGCTAGGGGAAGCTTTCTTT
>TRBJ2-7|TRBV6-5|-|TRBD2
CASLTSGPYEQYF
TGTGCCAGCCTGACTAGCGGACCCTACGAGCAGTACTTC
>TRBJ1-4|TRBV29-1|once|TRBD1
CSVTGTAVGTNEKLFF
TGCAGCGTAACAGGGACAGCGGTTGGAACTAATGAAAAACTGTTTTTT
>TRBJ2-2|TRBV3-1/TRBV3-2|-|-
CASSQLGELFF
TGTGCCAGCAGCCAACTCGGGGAGCTGTTTTTT
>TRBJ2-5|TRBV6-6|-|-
CASSYGGQYQETQYF
TGTGCCAGCAGTTACGGGGGACAATACCAAGAGACCCAGTACTTC
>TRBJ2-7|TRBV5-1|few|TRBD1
CASSQRQGAVYEQYF
TGCGCCAGCAGCCAGAGACAGGGGGCCGTCTACGAGCAGTACTTC
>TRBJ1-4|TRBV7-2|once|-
CASSLGQGGEKLFF
TGTGCCAGCAGCTTAGGGCAGGGTGGGGAAAAACTGTTTTTT
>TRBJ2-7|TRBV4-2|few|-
CASSQADRGKSYEQYF
TGTGCCAGCAGCCAAGCGGACCGGGGGAAGTCCTACGAGCAGTACTTC